This section outlines one T cell receptor beta chain sequence together with its context. In germline, CDR1 is MNHEY, CDR2 SMNVEV (reference sequence). The CDR3 loop spans 15 amino acids. Germline trimming cut 6 bases from V and 6 bases from J; bases unmatched to any gene: 10. This specimen comes from a study of blood T cell repertoires in COVID-19. Study summary: COVID-19 samples, acute and convalescent, were from the United States, Italy and Spain. T cells, B-cell-depleted T cells, or PBMCs provided the cDNA or gDNA that served as material.

Source study methods: Estimates of nucleated cell counts were drawn from the amplification of reference gene primers. The table came from immunoSEQ multiplex PCR; TCRdb's copy has only in-frame clones and leaves some out. D and trimming were read from the DNA, whereas the V and J calls and clone size are those reported in that table. This sample has about 190,000 clones, with around nine tenths found just once. Sequenced sample: peripheral blood. The source of this sequence is a human donor in a cohort sampled during active COVID-19. This sequence joins TRBV27 and TRBJ1-5; 8 bases agree with TRBD1. The CDR3 DNA follows: TGTGCCAGCAGGAAGGACAGGGAAAGGGGTCAGCCCCAGCATTTT. It yields the protein CASRKDRERGQPQHF.